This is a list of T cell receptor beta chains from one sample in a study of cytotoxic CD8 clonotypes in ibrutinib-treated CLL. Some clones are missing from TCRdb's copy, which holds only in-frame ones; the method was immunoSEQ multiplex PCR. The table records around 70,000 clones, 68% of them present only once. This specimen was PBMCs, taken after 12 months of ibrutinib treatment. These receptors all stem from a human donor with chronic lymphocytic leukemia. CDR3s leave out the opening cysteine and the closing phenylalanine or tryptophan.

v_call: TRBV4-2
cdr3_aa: ASSPLAGGPITNTGELF

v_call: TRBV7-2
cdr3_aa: ASSTTLESPLH

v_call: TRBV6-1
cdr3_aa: ASSETGYYGYT

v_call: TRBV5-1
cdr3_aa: ASAWTASANTGELF

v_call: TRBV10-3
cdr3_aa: AISEFRGRNTEAF

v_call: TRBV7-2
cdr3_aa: ASSLRQAGSEAF

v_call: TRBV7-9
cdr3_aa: ATTLLPPDEQF

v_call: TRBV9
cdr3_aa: ASTAGGETYGYT

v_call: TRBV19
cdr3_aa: ASTSRAEGETQY

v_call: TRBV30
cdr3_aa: AWSPGEVYNSPLH

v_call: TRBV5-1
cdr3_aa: ASSFDIYEQY

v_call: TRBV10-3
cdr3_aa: AIRDDGAHSNQPQH

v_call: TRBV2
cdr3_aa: ASGGESRLSYGYT

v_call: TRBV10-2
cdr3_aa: ATAKGQIGRETQY